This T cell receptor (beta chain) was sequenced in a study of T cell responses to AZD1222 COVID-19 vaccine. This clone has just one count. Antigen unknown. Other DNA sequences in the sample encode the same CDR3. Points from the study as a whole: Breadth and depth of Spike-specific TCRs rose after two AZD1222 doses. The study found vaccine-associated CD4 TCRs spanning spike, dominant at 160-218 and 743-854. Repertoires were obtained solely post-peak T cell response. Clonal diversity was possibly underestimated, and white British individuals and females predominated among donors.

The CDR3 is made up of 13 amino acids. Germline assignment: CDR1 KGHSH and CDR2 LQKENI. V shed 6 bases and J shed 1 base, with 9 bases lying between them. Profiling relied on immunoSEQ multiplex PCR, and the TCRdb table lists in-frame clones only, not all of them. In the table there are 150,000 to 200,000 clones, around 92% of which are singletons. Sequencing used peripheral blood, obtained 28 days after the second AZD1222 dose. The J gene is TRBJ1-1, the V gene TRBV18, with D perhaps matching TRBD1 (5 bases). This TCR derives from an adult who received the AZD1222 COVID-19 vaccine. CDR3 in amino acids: CASSSTENTEAFF. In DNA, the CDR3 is TGTGCCAGCTCTTCGACAGAGAACACTGAAGCTTTCTTT.